Listed below are T cell receptor beta chains from one sample, sequenced in a study of CD8+CD57+ T cells in acquired aplastic anemia. One entry per CDR3 protein, called by TCRdb with MiXCR from the reads. The sample carries under 500,000 distinct CDR3 sequences, over 25% recorded once. The source material was sorted CD4+, CD8+, or CD8+CD57+ T cells (not recorded which) from PBMCs. Receptors were obtained from a human donor with aplastic anemia. Each CDR3 is given with its conserved first and last residue. The D gene is left open where the match is weak. Size is stated for part of the rows, as once, few or many counts, or as a class when the clone is expanded.

d_call cdr3_length j_call v_call clone_size cdr3_nt cdr3_aa
TRBD2 16 TRBJ2-1 TRBV11-2 few TGTGCCAGCAGCTTAGTCGGCGGGAGCGGTTACAATGAGCAGTTCTTC CASSLVGGSGYNEQFF
NA 14 TRBJ1-2 TRBV2 few TGTGCCAGCAACCGGGGACTGACCGTTTATGGCTACACCTTC CASNRGLTVYGYTF
TRBD1 14 TRBJ2-1 TRBV20-1 few TGCAGTGCTGACGAAGGCAGGGGGCATAATGAGCAGTTCTTC CSADEGRGHNEQFF
NA 12 TRBJ2-7 TRBV20-1 many TGCAGTGCTCTGACAGCCACCTACGAGCAGTACTTC CSALTATYEQYF
NA 15 TRBJ2-7 TRBV6-5 NA TGTGCCAGCAGTTACTTAGGACGTAGCTCCTACGAGCAGTACTTC CASSYLGRSSYEQYF
TRBD1 15 TRBJ1-5 TRBV19 many TGTGCCAGTAGCGAAGGACAGGGGGGGGGACAGCCCCAGCATTTT CASSEGQGGGQPQHF
TRBD1 14 TRBJ2-7 TRBV20-1 NA TGCAGTGCTAGGGGAACCGACAGGGGGCTCGAGCAGTACTTC CSARGTDRGLEQYF
TRBD1 15 TRBJ1-5 TRBV2 many TGTGCCAGCAGTCAACAGGGGAGAGACAATCAGCCCCAGCATTTT CASSQQGRDNQPQHF
NA 14 TRBJ2-5 TRBV20-1 few TGCAGTGCTAGAGATCTGCGGGAACAAGAGACCCAGTACTTC CSARDLREQETQYF
NA 14 TRBJ1-1 TRBV27 few TGTGCCACTAACCGGCAGGGGCCAAACACTGAAGCTTTCTTT CATNRQGPNTEAFF
NA 12 TRBJ1-6 TRBV20-1 many TGCAGTGCTAGCAGGGTATCTTCACCCCTCCACTTT CSASRVSSPLHF
TRBD1 19 TRBJ1-4 TRBV11-2 few TGTGCCAGCACCTTCGGGACAGGGAAATCTGCTACAACTAATGAAAAACTGTTTTTT CASTFGTGKSATTNEKLFF
TRBD2 15 TRBJ2-1 TRBV19 NA TGTGCCAGTAGTAATCGACTAGCGGGATTCAATGAGCAGTTCTTC CASSNRLAGFNEQFF
NA 15 TRBJ1-5 TRBV2 many TGTGCCAGCTCGTGGAACCAGGGCGACAATCAGCCCCAGCATTTT CASSWNQGDNQPQHF
TRBD2 18 TRBJ2-3 TRBV4-1 NA TGCGCCAGCAGCCAAGATGATCCTAGCGGGGGATTCACAGATACGCAGTATTTT CASSQDDPSGGFTDTQYF
NA 13 TRBJ2-7 TRBV29-1 many TGCAGCGTTGCCGGGCCAGGGATTTACGAGCAGTACTTC CSVAGPGIYEQYF
TRBD1 13 TRBJ1-1 TRBV30 NA TGTGCCTGGATTGGACAGGAGAACACTGAAGCTTTCTTT CAWIGQENTEAFF
TRBD1 16 TRBJ2-1 TRBV5-1 few TGCGCCAGCACCGACTGGACAGGGGGGCGGTTCGAGGAGCAGTTCTTC CASTDWTGGRFEEQFF
TRBD2 15 TRBJ2-1 TRBV24-1 many TGTGCCGTCTCCCGGGCGGGAGGGGTTGAGAATGAGCAGTTCTTC CAVSRAGGVENEQFF
NA 12 TRBJ1-2 TRBV13 many TGTGCCAGCAGCTTACTCTTACGGGGCTACACCTTC CASSLLLRGYTF
TRBD1 15 TRBJ1-2 TRBV10-3 many TGTGCCATCAGTGAGTCGTCCCAGGGGGCGCGTGGCTACACCTTC CAISESSQGARGYTF
NA 15 TRBJ2-3 TRBV5-2 NA TGTGCCAGCAACTTGACTAGCTCTAGAACAGATACGCAGTATTTT CASNLTSSRTDTQYF
NA 13 TRBJ1-1 TRBV7-7 few TGTGCCAGCAGCTTAATGGAGGGGACTGAAGCTTTCTTT CASSLMEGTEAFF
TRBD2 20 TRBJ2-7 TRBV12-3/TRBV12-4 NA TGTGCCAGCAGTGCCACCCCGAGGGGACTAGCGGGAGGGCCACCTCGGGAGCAGTACTTC CASSATPRGLAGGPPREQYF
TRBD1 14 TRBJ2-2 TRBV29-1 NA TGCAGCGTTACCGGGACAGGGAGCACCGGGGAGCTGTTTTTT CSVTGTGSTGELFF
NA 13 TRBJ2-1 TRBV5-1 NA TGCGCCAGCAGAATGGAGGGAAGGAATGAGCAGTTCTTC CASRMEGRNEQFF
NA 13 TRBJ2-7 TRBV29-1 NA TGCAGCGTTGACGGCGCGGGAACATACGAGCAGTACTTC CSVDGAGTYEQYF
TRBD1 17 TRBJ2-7 TRBV11-2 NA TGTGCCAGCTCACCCCTCGGGACAGGGATTCTTCCCTACGAGCAGTACTTC CASSPLGTGILPYEQYF
TRBD1 14 TRBJ1-1 TRBV25-1 NA TGTGCGAGCAGTGGTATAGGGGGCGGCACTGAAACTTTCTTT CASSGIGGGTETFF
NA 14 TRBJ1-6 TRBV12-3/TRBV12-4 many TGTGCCAGCAGTTTTCATCAGGCCGGGGCACCCCTCCACTTT CASSFHQAGAPLHF
NA 14 TRBJ1-2 TRBV19 many TGTGCCAGTAGAAGACTTACAGAGGACTATGGCTACACCTTC CASRRLTEDYGYTF
NA 15 TRBJ1-6 TRBV19 few TGTGCCTGGAGTGGAAGGGGTGTGGGTAATTCACCCCTCCACTTT CAWSGRGVGNSPLHF
NA 15 TRBJ2-1 TRBV25-1 NA TGTGCCAGTAGTATCGACCCCGTGGTCGAGAGAGAGCAGTTCTTC CASSIDPVVEREQFF
TRBD1 14 TRBJ2-5 TRBV7-2 NA TGTGCCAGCAGCCATGGGGACAGACAAGAGACCCAGTACTTC CASSHGDRQETQYF
TRBD2 16 TRBJ2-7 TRBV10-3 many TGTGCCAGCACCCCGGGCGCGGTTAGCGGGAGCTACGAGCAGTACTTC CASTPGAVSGSYEQYF
NA 17 TRBJ2-7 TRBV25-1 many TGTGCCAGCAGTGACCGGGGCGGGACACGATCTTCCTACGAGCAGTACTTC CASSDRGGTRSSYEQYF
NA 13 TRBJ2-1 TRBV9 NA TGTGCCAGCTACATGTCTGGGAGGAATGAGCAGTTCTTC CASYMSGRNEQFF
NA 15 TRBJ2-5 TRBV6-1 few TGTGCCAGCAGTGAATACGGGGAGCGGCGTGAGACCCAGTACTTC CASSEYGERRETQYF
NA 16 TRBJ1-6 TRBV13 NA TGTGCCAGCATCGCCTCAACGAACTCCTATAATTCACCCCCCCACTTT CASIASTNSYNSPPHF
TRBD1 12 TRBJ2-3 TRBV29-1 many TGCAGCGCTGGGACAGTCACAGATACGCAGTATTTT CSAGTVTDTQYF
NA 16 TRBJ2-7 TRBV6-5 once TGTGCCAGCAGTTACTCAACTTCCAGGTTCCCCTACGAGCAGTACTTC CASSYSTSRFPYEQYF
NA 15 TRBJ1-5 TRBV7-3 many TGTGCCAGCAGGCCTATAGTGACCCCCTATCAGCCCCAGCATTTT CASRPIVTPYQPQHF